This entry lists 29 T cell receptor beta chains sequenced from one sample in a study of cytomegalovirus exposure and HLA in healthy donors. The assay was immunoSEQ multiplex PCR, and TCRdb's table has in-frame clones only and misses some. The table shows 220,000 or so clones, with more than 75% occurring only once. The sample taken for sequencing was PBMCs. The source is a woman aged 18-30 years in good health and CMV-seropositive.

The chain combines TRBV5-1 with TRBJ2-3, with a possible D match to TRBD2 (7 bases). This CDR3 has 14 residues. CDR1 and CDR2 from the germline V gene are SGHRS and YFSETQ. V was cut by 4 bases and J by 6 bases, with 15 bases left in between. In nucleotides, the CDR3 is TGCGCCAGCAGCCCTACAGGGACTATGGATACGCAGTATTTT. Its translation is CASSPTGTMDTQYF.

The table lists this clone with many counts. The chain employs TRBV6-1 and TRBJ1-2, with 10 bases that match TRBD1. The germline V gene encodes CDR1 MNHNS and CDR2 SASEGT. This CDR3 is built from 14 residues. J lost 8 bases, V lost 5 bases, and 8 bases had no gene match. CDR3 DNA sequence: TGTGCCAGCAGTCCCTGGGGGACAGGGGCCGGCTACACCTTC. As protein: CASSPWGTGAGYTF.

CDR3 DNA: TGTGCCAGCAGTTTATCGAGCAGGGGGCAAGATACGCAGTATTTT. It yields the protein CASSLSSRGQDTQYF. The chain employs TRBV27 and TRBJ2-3; 8 nucleotides match TRBD1. V was clipped by 0 bases and J by 5 bases; unmatched bases: 4. Germline V gene sequence: CDR1 MNHEY, CDR2 SMNVEV (reference sequence). This CDR3 spans 15 amino acids.

The V and J genes are TRBV28 and TRBJ2-6; D ambiguous. V was cut by 6 bases and J by 4 bases, with 7 bases left in between. Germline V CDR1 and CDR2: MDHEN, SYDVKM. CDR3 length: 13 residues. CDR3: CASSRTGANVLTF. The CDR3 DNA is TGTGCCAGCAGCCGCACAGGGGCCAACGTCCTGACTTTC.

The chain joins TRBV7-6 to TRBJ2-1; 7 bases line up with TRBD2. Germline V gives CDR1 SGHVS, CDR2 FNYEAQ. The CDR3 is made up of 13 amino acids. Germline trimming cut 9 bases from V and 0 bases from J; bases unmatched to any gene: 2. The chain's CDR3 is CASRGSSYNEQFF. The CDR3 DNA reads as TGTGCCAGTCGCGGGAGCTCCTACAATGAGCAGTTCTTC.

V and J are TRBV9 and TRBJ2-2, with 12 positions matching TRBD2. The CDR3 is 16 residues long. The ends lost 4 bases at V and 6 bases at J; junction bases unmatched: 7. Germline loops: CDR1 SGDLS, CDR2 YYNGEE. The CDR3 DNA reads TGTGCCAGCAGCTCTACTAGCGGGAGGAATGCCGGGGAGCTGTTTTTT. It encodes CASSSTSGRNAGELFF.

The rearrangement links TRBV7-7 to TRBJ2-5, with D possibly TRBD2 on 5 matching bases. V was clipped by 6 bases and J by 4 bases, with 12 bases between them. There are 13 residues in the CDR3. Germline-derived CDR1 and CDR2 are SSHAT and FNYEAQ (reference sequence). The DNA for the CDR3 is TGTGCCAGCAGTCCCGGGATCTCAGAGACCCAGTACTTC. Its translation is CASSPGISETQYF.

V usage is TRBV7-9 and J usage is TRBJ2-7, with 7 positions matching TRBD2. The CDR3 consists of 16 residues. V lost 5 bases and J lost 6; bases outside the gene matches: 16. The germline CDR1 and CDR2 sequences are SEHNR and FQNEAQ (reference sequence). Here the CDR3 reads CASSLAWRGRAAEQYF. The CDR3 DNA follows: TGTGCCAGCAGCCTCGCCTGGCGGGGGAGGGCAGCCGAGCAGTACTTC.

The V gene is TRBV5-1, the J gene TRBJ2-3; 12 bases are a match to TRBD1. Germline-derived CDR1 and CDR2 are SGHRS and YFSETQ. The V and J ends lost 4 bases and 4 bases, in that order; junction bases with no gene match: 7. The CDR3 runs to 16 residues. The CDR3 DNA reads TGCGCCAGCAGCCCGGGGGACAGGGGGCGCGCAGATACGCAGTATTTT. This encodes CASSPGDRGRADTQYF.

The chain has TRBV27 and TRBJ2-2; D call uncertain. From germline, CDR1 is MNHEY and CDR2 SMNVEV (reference sequence). V lost 0 bases and J lost 3, with 5 bases in between. This CDR3 is 14 amino acids long. As DNA, the CDR3 is TGTGCCAGCAGTTTATCCAGATACACCGGGGAGCTGTTTTTT. Amino acid sequence: CASSLSRYTGELFF.

This clone showed up just once. This sequence joins TRBV5-1 and TRBJ1-1; no definite D call. Trimming left V 0 bases short and J 6 bases short, with 15 bases between. CDR1 and CDR2 from the germline V gene are SGHRS and YFSETQ. CDR3 size: 15 residues. The CDR3 spells CASSLGSGSVAEAFF. The CDR3 region has the DNA TGCGCCAGCAGCTTGGGGTCAGGTTCAGTGGCTGAAGCTTTCTTT.

The sample holds one count of this clone. The J gene is TRBJ2-3, the V gene TRBV7-8; 10 bases agree with TRBD2. The CDR3 is 15 amino acids. V shed 4 bases, J shed 2 bases, and the junction held 3 bases outside the gene matches. Looked up from germline, CDR1 is SGHVS and CDR2 is FQNEAQ. CDR3 in DNA: TGTGCCAGCAGCTCTAGCGGGAGAATCACAGATACGCAGTATTTT. It codes for CASSSSGRITDTQYF.

The rearrangement links TRBV18 to TRBJ1-2, with a weak D call TRBD1 (5 bases). This CDR3 spans 14 amino acids. V dropped 4 bases and J dropped 0 bases, with 9 bases sitting between them. Germline values: CDR1 KGHSH, CDR2 LQKENI. CDR3 region: CASSLDKANYGYTF. The CDR3 coding sequence is TGTGCCAGCTCACTGGACAAAGCTAACTATGGCTACACCTTC.

The chain joins TRBV6-5 to TRBJ1-1; perhaps TRBD1 as D (6 bases). CDR3 size: 12 residues. From germline, CDR1 is MNHEY and CDR2 SVGAGI. V lost 7 bases to trimming and J lost 5 bases, with 11 bases between them. The CDR3 nucleotides are TGTGCCAGCATCAATAGGGGGACTGAAGCTTTCTTT. Protein: CASINRGTEAFF.

The rearrangement joins TRBV19 to TRBJ1-1; D is undetermined. This CDR3 spans 13 amino acids. Germline values: CDR1 LNHDA, CDR2 SQIVND (reference sequence). V gave up 5 bases and J gave up 11 bases, with 18 bases separating them. The CDR3 region is CASSPQRVNEAFF. The CDR3 DNA sequence: TGTGCCAGTAGTCCCCAGAGGGTTAACGAGGCTTTCTTT.

V and J are TRBV27 and TRBJ2-1; TRBD2 matches at 7 bases. The V gene's germline CDR1 is MNHEY and CDR2 SMNVEV (reference sequence). The trim removed 4 bases at V and 8 bases at J, leaving 8 bases unmatched. The CDR3 covers 14 residues. This CDR3 reads CASSSSSGWYEQFF. Written as DNA, the CDR3 is TGTGCCAGCAGTTCGTCTAGCGGTTGGTATGAGCAGTTCTTC.

The chain combines TRBV30 with TRBJ1-4; 7 nucleotides match TRBD1. V lost 7 bases, J lost 8 bases, and 13 bases stayed unmatched. The germline CDR1 and CDR2 sequences are GTSNPN and SVGIG (reference sequence). The CDR3 is 14 residues long. The DNA of the CDR3 is TGTGCCTTCAATCCCGGGACAGAGGTGGAAAAACTGTTTTTT. This encodes CAFNPGTEVEKLFF.

This clone came up once. The rearrangement uses TRBV5-1 and TRBJ2-7, with 8 bases that match TRBD2. Germline values: CDR1 SGHRS, CDR2 YFSETQ. The CDR3 sequence is 16 residues long. J gave up 2 bases and V 4 bases, and 11 bases lay outside the gene matches. This chain's CDR3 is CASSPREREIPYEQYF. CDR3 coding DNA: TGCGCCAGCAGCCCCCGGGAGCGGGAGATCCCCTACGAGCAGTACTTC.

The chain joins TRBV7-9 to TRBJ1-1; D uncertain. The CDR3 consists of 13 residues. The germline V gene encodes CDR1 SEHNR and CDR2 FQNEAQ (reference sequence). Trimming removed 1 base from V and 7 bases from J, with 10 bases in between. CDR3 DNA sequence: TGTGCCAGCAGCTTAGGCCTCTATAGTGAAGCTTTCTTT. It yields the protein CASSLGLYSEAFF.

The V call is TRBV28, the J call TRBJ2-2; D is ambiguous. This CDR3 comprises 11 residues. The V and J ends lost 6 bases and 6 bases respectively, with 5 bases between them. Germline CDR1 is MDHEN and CDR2 is SYDVKM. CDR3 residues: CASSFPGELFF. Here the CDR3 DNA reads TGTGCCAGCAGCTTTCCCGGGGAGCTGTTTTTT.

The V gene is TRBV5-4, the J gene TRBJ2-7; 7 positions agree with TRBD2. Germline loops: CDR1 SGHNT, CDR2 YYREEE (reference sequence). CDR3 length equals 15 residues. V shed 4 bases and J 4 bases; nucleotides not matched to a gene: 11. The CDR3 sequence is CASSRSGAGLYEQYF. The CDR3 DNA reads as TGTGCCAGCAGCCGCAGTGGAGCGGGGCTTTACGAGCAGTACTTC.

This chain uses TRBV7-7 with TRBJ1-1; D unclear. V shed 0 bases and J shed 1 base, with 3 bases lying between them. Germline V gene lookup returns CDR1 SSHAT and CDR2 FNYEAQ (reference sequence). The CDR3 is 13 amino acids. Here the CDR3 DNA reads TGTGCCAGCAGCTTAGCCGGGAACACTGAAGCTTTCTTT. Its protein product is CASSLAGNTEAFF.

This chain links TRBV28 with TRBJ2-7; TRBD1 is a possible D gene (6 bases). The germline V gene has CDR1 MDHEN and CDR2 SYDVKM. The V gene lost 7 bases and the J gene lost 3 bases, with 13 bases spanning the gap. The CDR3 is 13 amino acids. CDR3 coding DNA: TGTGCCAGCATCGGGACACTGTTCTACGAGCAGTACTTC. Its translation: CASIGTLFYEQYF.

The rearrangement joins TRBV10-3 to TRBJ1-1, with 8 bases matching TRBD1. Germline loops: CDR1 ENHRY, CDR2 SYGVKD. Trimming cost V 5 bases and J 4 bases; bases outside gene matches: 9. The CDR3 loop spans 15 amino acids. CDR3: CAISKNQGAGTEAFF. CDR3 nucleotide sequence: TGTGCCATCAGTAAGAATCAGGGGGCGGGCACTGAAGCTTTCTTT.

V is TRBV5-6 and J is TRBJ1-4; TRBD1 aligns across 11 bases. Germline V CDR1 and CDR2: SGHDT, YYEEEE. This CDR3 is 14 amino acids long. Losses at the gene ends were 3 bases for V and 8 bases for J; bases not matched to a gene: 3. CDR3 loop: CASSSWTGGEKLFF. For the CDR3, the DNA is TGTGCCAGCAGCTCTTGGACAGGGGGCGAAAAACTGTTTTTT.

The rearrangement uses TRBV5-1 and TRBJ2-1; D gene ambiguous. The germline V gene encodes CDR1 SGHRS and CDR2 YFSETQ. This CDR3 is built from 14 residues. Trimming removed 2 bases from V and 5 bases from J, with 11 bases in between. The CDR3 spells CASSFHQANNEQFF. CDR3 sequence (DNA): TGCGCCAGCAGCTTTCATCAGGCTAACAATGAGCAGTTCTTC.

V is TRBV5-6 and J is TRBJ2-5; D gene uncertain. V gave up 1 base and J gave up 4 bases, with 8 bases separating them. The CDR3 is 13 residues long. The germline V gene encodes CDR1 SGHDT and CDR2 YYEEEE. Written as DNA, the CDR3 is TGTGCCAGCAGCTTGATAGTTCTAGAGACCCAGTACTTC. This translates into CASSLIVLETQYF.

This chain connects TRBV4-1 to TRBJ2-3; 8 bases are a match to TRBD2. The V and J ends lost 4 bases and 3 bases, in that order; junction bases with no gene match: 6. The CDR3 length is 15 residues. Germline values: CDR1 MGHRA, CDR2 YSYEKL. The CDR3 DNA follows: TGCGCCAGCAGCCCTCCGGCTAGCGGGACAGATACGCAGTATTTT. Translating gives CASSPPASGTDTQYF.

This clone appeared once. V is TRBV18 and J is TRBJ1-1; possibly TRBD1 for D (6 bases). This CDR3 is built from 15 residues. The V gene's germline CDR1 is KGHSH and CDR2 LQKENI. Deletions cut 0 bases from V and 0 bases from J, with 8 bases between. The CDR3 DNA reads as TGTGCCAGCTCACCACCGCAGGGGTTGAACACTGAAGCTTTCTTT. Translated: CASSPPQGLNTEAFF. The whole variable domain, filled in from reference TRBV18 and TRBJ1-1, reads NAGVMQNPRHLVRRRGQEARLRCSPMKGHSHVYWYRQLPEEGLKFMVYLQKENIIDESGMPKERFSAEFPKEGPSILRIQQVVRGDSAAYFCASSPPQGLNTEAFFGQGTRLTVV.